This is a list of T cell receptor beta chains from one sample in a study of CD8+CD57+ T cells in acquired aplastic anemia. Using its own MiXCR run on the reads, TCRdb lists one record per CDR3 protein. The table has a few hundred thousand distinct CDR3 sequences, approximately 35% seen once. Sequencing input: sorted CD4+, CD8+, or CD8+CD57+ T cells (not recorded which) from PBMCs. The receptors here all came from a human donor in good health, serving as a control. CDR3s include the opening cysteine and the closing phenylalanine or tryptophan. A D gene is named only where the DNA matches it firmly. Expanded clones get a size class; other rows say once, few or many, or leave the size out.

>TRBJ2-7|many|TRBD1|TRBV4-1
TGCGCCAGCAGCCCGATAGACAGGGCCTACGAGCAGTACTTC
CASSPIDRAYEQYF
>TRBJ1-2|NA|NA|TRBV24-1
TGTGCCACCAGTGATAGGACTACTAACTATGGCTACACCTTC
CATSDRTTNYGYTF
>TRBJ2-3|NA|TRBD1|TRBV28
TGTGCCAGCAGTTCCAGGACAGGGGCCACAGATACGCAGTATTTT
CASSSRTGATDTQYF
>TRBJ2-7|many|TRBD1|TRBV19
TGTGCCAGTAGATCCAGGGGGAAGTCCTACGAGCAGTACTTC
CASRSRGKSYEQYF
>TRBJ2-7|NA|TRBD1|TRBV7-2
TGTGCCAGCAGCCGGGACAGAATCTTCGGGCAGTACTTC
CASSRDRIFGQYF
>TRBJ1-2|many|NA|TRBV4-1
TGCGCCAGCAGCCAAGACTGGCAGGCCCTCTATGGCTACACCTTC
CASSQDWQALYGYTF
>TRBJ1-2|NA|NA|TRBV12-3/TRBV12-4
TGTGCCAGCAGTTTAGGTCGCGGCAACTACTATGGCTACACCTTC
CASSLGRGNYYGYTF
>TRBJ2-3|many|NA|TRBV29-1
TGCAGCGTTGAAGTAGTACAGGATACGCAGTATTTT
CSVEVVQDTQYF
>TRBJ2-7|NA|NA|TRBV29-1
TGCAGCGTTGAATCAGGTGGACCCTACGAGCAGTACTTC
CSVESGGPYEQYF
>TRBJ1-6|many|TRBD1|TRBV9
TGTGCCAGCAGCGTGACAGGGGGAAATTCACCCCTCCACTTT
CASSVTGGNSPLHF
>TRBJ2-5|few|NA|TRBV10-2
TGTGCCAGCAGCGACCGAGGACGTCAGCACCAAGAGACCCAGTACTTC
CASSDRGRQHQETQYF
>TRBJ2-3|few|NA|TRBV5-1
TGCGCCAGCAGCTTGGGTGGGGGACGGAGCACAGATACGCAGTATTTT
CASSLGGGRSTDTQYF
>TRBJ2-3|many|TRBD2|TRBV5-1
TGCGCCAGCAGTCTAGCGGGACTGGATACGCAGTATTTT
CASSLAGLDTQYF
>TRBJ2-2|once|TRBD1|TRBV2
TGTGCCAGCAGTCAGACAGGGCTCGGCGGGGAGCTGTTTTTT
CASSQTGLGGELFF
>TRBJ2-7|few|TRBD2|TRBV5-6
TGTGCCAGCAGCTTGTACCGGGGGGGTTCCTACGAGCAGTACTTC
CASSLYRGGSYEQYF
>TRBJ1-6|few|NA|TRBV3-1
TGTGCCAGCAGCGAGGGGGGTTTGAATTCACCCCTCCACTTT
CASSEGGLNSPLHF
>TRBJ2-3|NA|TRBD2|TRBV24-1
TGTGCCACCAGTGATTTACTAGCGGGGGGAGCAGATACGCAGTATTTT
CATSDLLAGGADTQYF
>TRBJ2-1|NA|TRBD1|TRBV5-1
TGCGCCAGCAGCGCGGGACAGGGGGAAGTAGATGAGCAGTTCTTC
CASSAGQGEVDEQFF
>TRBJ1-2|NA|NA|TRBV2
TGTGCCAGCAGCATTAATCGGAATAACTATGGCTACACCTTC
CASSINRNNYGYTF
>TRBJ2-2|many|TRBD2|TRBV24-1
TGTGCCACCAGTGATCCGTCCACTAGCGGGGGGAACACCGGGGAGCTGTTTTTT
CATSDPSTSGGNTGELFF
>TRBJ1-2|many|TRBD1|TRBV7-8
TGTGCCAGCAGCCGATCCGAGGGGGGGAACAGGGGAGACTATGGCTACACCTTC
CASSRSEGGNRGDYGYTF
>TRBJ2-5|many|NA|TRBV24-1
TGTGCCACCAGTGATGCCGGGACATTAAAAGAGACCCAGTACTTC
CATSDAGTLKETQYF
>TRBJ1-2|NA|TRBD1|TRBV29-1
TGCAGCGGAAGGGCTCAGGGACAGGCGGGCTACACCTTC
CSGRAQGQAGYTF
>TRBJ2-7|many|NA|TRBV12-3/TRBV12-4
TGTGCCAGCAGTTTAAACGCAGGAACTTACGAGCAGTACTTC
CASSLNAGTYEQYF
>TRBJ2-3|few|NA|TRBV3-1
TGTGCCAGCAGCCAAGTAGGGGGAGGTACGCAGTATTTT
CASSQVGGGTQYF
>TRBJ2-5|many|TRBD2|TRBV20-1
TGCAGTGCTAGAGAGAGAGGGACTAGCGGGAAGGAGACCCAGTACTTC
CSARERGTSGKETQYF
>TRBJ2-3|NA|TRBD1|TRBV18
TGTGCCAGCTCACCACGGTCAGGGGGTAGCACAGATACGCAGTATTTT
CASSPRSGGSTDTQYF
>TRBJ1-5|NA|NA|TRBV30
TGTGCCTGGAGTGTACGGGGTAGTCAGCCCCAGCATTTT
CAWSVRGSQPQHF
>TRBJ1-5|NA|NA|TRBV3-1
TGTGCCAGCAGCCAACTATCGGATCCGCCCCAGCATTTT
CASSQLSDPPQHF
>TRBJ2-1|many|NA|TRBV10-3
TGTGCCATCAGTGTGGAACTCCCGAGCTCCTACAATGAGCAGTTCTTC
CAISVELPSSYNEQFF
>TRBJ2-5|few|NA|TRBV7-9
TGTGCCAGCAGTCCGTCCGGGCGGGGCCAAGAGACCCAGTACTTC
CASSPSGRGQETQYF
>TRBJ1-1|NA|NA|TRBV5-1
TGTGCCAGCAGCCAGGGATCGGGGTACACTGAAGCTTTCTTT
CASSQGSGYTEAFF
>TRBJ1-1|NA|NA|TRBV19
TGTGCCAGTAGTGAGGGACGGAGGAACACTGAAGCTTTCTTT
CASSEGRRNTEAFF
>TRBJ2-7|NA|NA|TRBV6-1
TGTGCCAGCAGCGTGCCTTTCGACCAGTCCTACGAGCAGTACTTC
CASSVPFDQSYEQYF
>TRBJ1-1|NA|TRBD1|TRBV19
TGTGCCAGTAGTGGGGCGACAGGGGGCAGAGCTTTCTTT
CASSGATGGRAFF
>TRBJ2-7|many|TRBD2|TRBV6-5
TGTGCCAGCAGCCAAAGCGGGATCTCCTACGAGCAGTACTTC
CASSQSGISYEQYF
>TRBJ1-2|NA|NA|TRBV29-1
TGCAGCGTTGCGAGGGGGGACTATGGCTACACCTTC
CSVARGDYGYTF
>TRBJ2-3|many|NA|TRBV2
TGTGCCAGCATGAGAAATACGCAGTATTTT
CASMRNTQYF
>TRBJ2-5|many|NA|TRBV7-9
TGTGCCAGCGGGGCCGGTTTGGCCCAGTACTTC
CASGAGLAQYF
>TRBJ1-2|few|TRBD1|TRBV20-1
TGCAGTGCTAGCGGGGACAGGGCGGGGGGCTACACCTTC
CSASGDRAGGYTF
>TRBJ2-2|few|NA|TRBV5-4
TGTGCCAGCAGCTTGGTACAGGGAACCGGGGAGCTGTTTTTT
CASSLVQGTGELFF
>TRBJ1-2|few|NA|TRBV30
TGTGCCTGGAGTAAACACCATTACACCGCCGGGAGGTATGGCTACACCTTC
CAWSKHHYTAGRYGYTF
>TRBJ1-5|NA|TRBD1|TRBV11-1
TGTGCCAGCAGCTTAGGGGCAGGGGGCTATGGTAGCAATCAGCCCCAGCATTTT
CASSLGAGGYGSNQPQHF
>TRBJ2-1|NA|TRBD2|TRBV2
TGTGCCAGCACGCGGGGGGCGAGCTCCTACAATGAGCAGTTCTTC
CASTRGASSYNEQFF
>TRBJ2-1|NA|TRBD2|TRBV7-2
TGTGCCAGCAGCTTCGGGCTAGCGGGAACTCGAACCTACAATGAGCAGTTCTTC
CASSFGLAGTRTYNEQFF
>TRBJ2-5|few|NA|TRBV30
TGTGCCTGGGCGAGGGGAGAGACCCAGTACTTC
CAWARGETQYF
>TRBJ2-3|NA|NA|TRBV10-3
TGTGCCAGCAGCCAGGGAGTCACAGATACGCAGTATTTT
CASSQGVTDTQYF
>TRBJ2-7|many|TRBD1|TRBV12-3/TRBV12-4
TGTGCCAGCAGAAAACAGGGGGCGGGGAACGAGCAGTACTTC
CASRKQGAGNEQYF
>TRBJ1-4|many|NA|TRBV2
TGTGCCAGTTCGACAGCAAAAAAGGAAAAACTGTTTTTT
CASSTAKKEKLFF
>TRBJ2-2|few|TRBD2|TRBV11-2
TGTGCCAGCAGCATCACTAGCGGGACCTGGGAGCTGTTTTTT
CASSITSGTWELFF
>TRBJ1-1|few|TRBD1|TRBV7-3
TGTGCCAGCAGCTTAGACAGGGCCGGGCTAAACACTGAAGCTTTCTTT
CASSLDRAGLNTEAFF
>TRBJ2-7|few|TRBD2|TRBV11-3
TGTGCCAGCAGCTTAGAGTTAGCGGGGTCCTACGAGCAGTACTTC
CASSLELAGSYEQYF
>TRBJ1-6|many|NA|TRBV6-1
TGTGCCAGCAGGATTAGCGCCATAAATAATTCACCCCTCCACTTT
CASRISAINNSPLHF
>TRBJ1-2|many|NA|TRBV7-2
TGTGCCAGCAGCTTTAGGGACGGAAACTATGGCTACACCTTC
CASSFRDGNYGYTF
>TRBJ2-1|many|NA|TRBV24-1
TGTGCCACCAGTACCCGCACTGAGCAGTTCTTC
CATSTRTEQFF
>TRBJ2-1|NA|TRBD2|TRBV11-2
TGTGCCAGCAGCCCTCGGACTAGCGGGATTAGAGGGGCCTACAATGAGCAGTTCTTC
CASSPRTSGIRGAYNEQFF
>TRBJ2-7|many|TRBD1|TRBV27
TGTGCCAGTGGACAGGGGACCTACGAGCAGTACTTC
CASGQGTYEQYF
>TRBJ2-3|NA|TRBD2|TRBV7-3
TGTGCCAGCAGCTTAGCGGGAGGGTACAGTGAGCAGTATTTT
CASSLAGGYSEQYF
>TRBJ2-5|many|TRBD2|TRBV7-9
TGTGCCAGCAGTCCGGGGGAGGGCCAGACCCAGTACTTC
CASSPGEGQTQYF
>TRBJ2-3|few|TRBD1|TRBV2
TGTGCCAGCAGTTTACGGGACAGAGCCACAGATACGCAGTATTTT
CASSLRDRATDTQYF